The 11 T cell receptor beta chains below all came from one sample that was sequenced in a study of T cells expressing NK-cell markers. One entry per CDR3 protein, without DNA, is what TCRdb gives after re-calling the 5' RACE reads. This sample's table reports about 260,000 distinct CDR3 sequences. The sequencing sample was made of blood T cells: a sorted CD56 or NKG2C T cell subset, CD4+ or CD8+ T cells, or bulk PBMC T cells (not recorded which). Receptors originate from a young man in good health.

The gene calls are TRBV11-2 and TRBJ2-1; the TRBD2 assignment by TCRdb is unverifiable without DNA. From germline, CDR1 is SGHAT and CDR2 FQNNGV. This CDR3 has 13 residues. This CDR3 is CASSLDRGLGTFF.

The chain has TRBV30 and TRBJ2-1; TCRdb's D call, TRBD1, is unchecked because there is no DNA. CDR3 length: 15 amino acids. CDR1 and CDR2 (germline): GTSNPN, SVGIG (reference sequence). The CDR3 loop reads CAWRQDGISYNEQFF.

V gene TRBV12-3 or TRBV12-4 combines with J gene TRBJ2-2; TCRdb outputs TRBD1, but without DNA this stays unchecked. The CDR3 sequence is 17 residues long. CDR3 amino acids: CASSPYRTDGNTGELFF.

The CDR3 region is CSASRGHTEAFF. This sequence joins TRBV20-1 and TRBJ1-1; TCRdb outputs TRBD1, but without DNA this stays unchecked. This CDR3 is 12 amino acids long. Germline assignment: CDR1 DFQATT and CDR2 SNEGSKA (reference sequence).

This rearrangement joins TRBV10-3 to TRBJ2-7; TCRdb gives TRBD1 as the D gene, but with no DNA this cannot be confirmed. Germline CDR1 is ENHRY and CDR2 is SYGVKD. This CDR3 has 15 residues. CDR3 amino acids: CAISGTRDISYEQYF.

The chain couples TRBV10-3 to TRBJ2-5; with no DNA, the TCRdb D assignment of TRBD1 cannot be verified. The germline V gene has CDR1 ENHRY and CDR2 SYGVKD. This CDR3 is 14 amino acids long. CDR3 sequence reads: CAIGGVRGGETQYF.

This chain joins TRBV12-3 or TRBV12-4 and TRBJ1-1; TCRdb picks TRBD1, but there is no DNA to check that call. The CDR3 has 15 residues. The CDR3 here is CASSRRQGMNTEAFF.

This chain connects TRBV2 to TRBJ1-5. CDR3 length equals 13 residues. Germline CDR1 SNHLY, CDR2 FYNNEI. The CDR3 spells CASSETRDQPQHF.

The rearrangement joins TRBV19 to TRBJ1-1. The CDR3 length is 15 residues. Germline V lookup: CDR1 LNHDA, CDR2 SQIVND (reference sequence). CDR3 in amino acids: CASIAWESGNTEAFF.

The rearrangement links TRBV6-1 to TRBJ2-1. Germline V gives CDR1 MNHNS, CDR2 SASEGT. The length of the CDR3 is 15 residues. CDR3 loop: CASSFRLEVRNEQFF.

The J gene is TRBJ2-1, the V gene TRBV30; checking the TCRdb D call of TRBD2 is not possible without DNA. Germline loops: CDR1 GTSNPN, CDR2 SVGIG (reference sequence). The CDR3 totals 11 residues. This CDR3 reads CAWSRAAGQFF. Looking up the rest from reference TRBV30 and TRBJ2-1 gives the full variable domain: SQTIHQWPATLVQPVGSPLSLECTVEGTSNPNLYWYRQAAGRGLQLLFYSVGIGQISSEVPQNLSASRPQDRQFILSSKKLLLSDSGFYLCAWSRAAGQFFGPGTRLTVL.